These T cell receptor beta chains were read from a single sample in a study of T cell responses to AZD1222 COVID-19 vaccine. Here immunoSEQ multiplex PCR was the method, and the copy in TCRdb shows in-frame clones only, minus some. The sample shows approximately 100,000 clones, around 84% of them seen only once. This specimen was peripheral blood, taken on day 0 of AZD1222 vaccination. The receptors here all came from an adult in good health. Each CDR3 is given with its conserved first and last residue. Fields, in order: D gene, V gene, clone size, J gene, CDR3 DNA, CDR3 protein. A D gene is named only where the DNA matches it firmly. Size values are once, few and many counts, or a class for expanded clones, and some rows have none.

NA	TRBV2	NA	TRBJ2-7	TGTGCCAGCAGTCCAAGACGTAGGGTGATCGAGCAGTACTTC	CASSPRRRVIEQYF
NA	TRBV19	NA	TRBJ1-2	TGTGCCAGTAGTATCGGCCGGGTGGGCTATGGCTACACCTTC	CASSIGRVGYGYTF
NA	TRBV30	NA	TRBJ2-5	TGTGCCTGGGGCAGGGGGGGAGCAGAGACCCAGTACTTC	CAWGRGGAETQYF
TRBD2	TRBV7-2	NA	TRBJ2-5	TGTGCCAGCAGCCGCCGACTAGCGCCCGCGACCCAGTACTTC	CASSRRLAPATQYF
NA	TRBV7-9	NA	TRBJ1-1	TGTGCCAGCAGCTTAATCACAGGGAACACTGAAGCTTTCTTT	CASSLITGNTEAFF
NA	TRBV4-1	NA	TRBJ2-7	TGCGCCAGCAGCCACCCCTCACCAGGGTCGAGATCCTACGAGCAGTACTTC	CASSHPSPGSRSYEQYF
NA	TRBV30	NA	TRBJ1-4	TGTGCCCTAAGTGCCACTAATGAAAAACTGTTTTTT	CALSATNEKLFF
NA	TRBV6-6	NA	TRBJ1-5	TGTGCCAGCAGTTACTTGGCTTTAGGGCAGCCCCAGCATTTT	CASSYLALGQPQHF
NA	TRBV4-1	NA	TRBJ1-5	TGCGCCAGCAGCCAAGAGGACACCTATCAGCCCCAGCATTTT	CASSQEDTYQPQHF
NA	TRBV10-3	NA	TRBJ2-1	TGTGCCACCCGGTCGAGGTCGGGGGACAATGAGCAGTTCTTC	CATRSRSGDNEQFF
NA	TRBV6-7	NA	TRBJ2-7	TGTGCCAGCACTTTAGTCCCCTTC	CASTLVPF
NA	TRBV18	few	TRBJ1-1	TGTGCCAGCTCACCATCTTCGGACAGTATGAACACTGAAGCTTTCTTT	CASSPSSDSMNTEAFF
NA	TRBV19	NA	TRBJ1-4	TGTGCCAGTAGTGACGGAGGCAGGGGCGGAAAACTGTTTTTT	CASSDGGRGGKLFF
NA	TRBV30	NA	TRBJ1-5	TGTGCCTGGAGTGTACTTAATTGGGCAGGGGATCAGCCCCAGCATTTT	CAWSVLNWAGDQPQHF
NA	TRBV18	NA	TRBJ2-3	TGTGCCAGCTCACCGGGTCAAGGGAGCACAGATACGCAGTATTTT	CASSPGQGSTDTQYF
NA	TRBV7-2	NA	TRBJ2-1	TGTGCCAGCAGCCCTCGACAGGACCGGTTTAACAATGAGCAGTTCTTC	CASSPRQDRFNNEQFF
NA	TRBV3-1/TRBV3-2	NA	TRBJ1-3	TGTGCCAGCAGCCCAAGTGCGGGGACTGGAAACACCATATATTTT	CASSPSAGTGNTIYF
NA	TRBV28	once	TRBJ1-4	TGTGCCAGCAGCCCTGGCCCGGGAGGTGAAAAACTGTTTTTT	CASSPGPGGEKLFF
TRBD2	TRBV6-5	NA	TRBJ2-7	TGTGCCAGCAGTTTAGCGGGAGAGAACCTACGAAGGTGGTACTTC	CASSLAGENLRRWYF
NA	TRBV6-5	NA	TRBJ2-2	TGTGCCAGCAGAAGTACCGGGGAGCTGTTTTTT	CASRSTGELFF
NA	TRBV6-5	NA	TRBJ1-3	TGTGCCAGCAGCGTGACAGGCGATGGCGGAAACACCATATATTTT	CASSVTGDGGNTIYF
NA	TRBV12-5	NA	TRBJ1-5	TGTGCTAGTGGTTTCGGGCCAAATCAGCCCCAGCATTTT	CASGFGPNQPQHF
NA	TRBV12-3/TRBV12-4	few	TRBJ2-3	TGTGCCAGCAGTTCCCGGGTGGATACGCAGTATTTT	CASSSRVDTQYF
NA	TRBV4-1	many	TRBJ2-7	TGCGCCAGCAGCCAAGATGAGGGGACCTTCTACGAGCAGTACTTC	CASSQDEGTFYEQYF
NA	TRBV7-3	once	TRBJ2-1	TGTGCCAGCAGCTTAACGGGTCGTGAGCAGTTCTTC	CASSLTGREQFF
NA	TRBV11-2	once	TRBJ1-4	TGTGCCAGCAGCGCCCTCCGCGGGGGTATAAATGAAAAACTGTTTTTT	CASSALRGGINEKLFF
NA	TRBV23-1	NA	TRBJ2-5	TGCGCCAGCAGTCAACCCAGGACCCAGTACTTC	CASSQPRTQYF
TRBD2	TRBV7-2	NA	TRBJ2-7	TGTGCCAGCAGCTTAGCGTTAGCGGGAGGGATCTACGAGCAGTACTTC	CASSLALAGGIYEQYF
NA	TRBV27	NA	TRBJ1-5	TGTGCCAGCAGTTTAGGGGTTGCAAATCAGCCCCAGCATTTT	CASSLGVANQPQHF
TRBD1	TRBV5-4	once	TRBJ1-2	TGTGCCAGCAGCTTGGGGGACAGGGGCTATGGCTACACCTTC	CASSLGDRGYGYTF
TRBD1	TRBV27	NA	TRBJ1-1	TGTGCCAGCAGTTTAGGCCCGACAGGGACGACTGAAGCTTTCTTT	CASSLGPTGTTEAFF
NA	TRBV6-6	NA	TRBJ2-7	TGTGCCACCGGCTACGGGGGACAGGACCCTCTAGCGGGATTGGGGGAATACGAGCAGTACTTC	CATGYGGQDPLAGLGEYEQYF
TRBD1	TRBV28	NA	TRBJ1-4	TGTGCCAGCAGTTCAAAGACAGGGACAGGAAAACTGTTTTTT	CASSSKTGTGKLFF
NA	TRBV29-1	NA	TRBJ1-2	TGCAGCGTTGAAGGACAGCTTAACTATGGCTACACCTTC	CSVEGQLNYGYTF
NA	TRBV7-2	NA	TRBJ2-2	TGTGCCAGCAGCCAAATGAACAGGGCCGCCGGGGAGCTGTTTTTT	CASSQMNRAAGELFF
TRBD2	TRBV3-1/TRBV3-2	once	TRBJ2-3	TGTGCCAGCAGCCCCGTAGCGGGAGGAAGCACAGATACGCAGTATTTT	CASSPVAGGSTDTQYF
NA	TRBV19	NA	TRBJ1-5	TGTGCCAGTAGTATATTGCCGACAATGGGCAATCAGCCCCAGCATTTT	CASSILPTMGNQPQHF
NA	TRBV7-9	NA	TRBJ1-1	TGTGCCAGCAGCCTCGACGGTATGAACACTGAAGCTTTCTTT	CASSLDGMNTEAFF
NA	TRBV2	once	TRBJ2-7	TGTGCCAGCAGTGCCTACGGTTCCTACGAGCAGTACTTC	CASSAYGSYEQYF
TRBD1	TRBV5-4	NA	TRBJ1-6	TGTGCCAGCAGCTTAGGCGGGACAGGGACTTCACCCCTCCACTTT	CASSLGGTGTSPLHF
NA	TRBV5-4	NA	TRBJ1-6	TGTGCCAGCAGCCGGGGGGGGGAATCACCCCTCCACTTT	CASSRGGESPLHF
NA	TRBV7-9	NA	TRBJ2-7	TGTGCCAGCAGCGGGACGCTCAGCTCCTACGAGCAGTACTTC	CASSGTLSSYEQYF
NA	TRBV4-2	NA	TRBJ2-1	TGTGCCAGCAGCCAAGGCAGGAACGGCAATGAGCAGTTCTTC	CASSQGRNGNEQFF
TRBD2	TRBV4-3	NA	TRBJ2-1	TGCGCCAGCAACGATAGGGCTAGCGGGAGAGGCAATGAGCAGTTCTTC	CASNDRASGRGNEQFF